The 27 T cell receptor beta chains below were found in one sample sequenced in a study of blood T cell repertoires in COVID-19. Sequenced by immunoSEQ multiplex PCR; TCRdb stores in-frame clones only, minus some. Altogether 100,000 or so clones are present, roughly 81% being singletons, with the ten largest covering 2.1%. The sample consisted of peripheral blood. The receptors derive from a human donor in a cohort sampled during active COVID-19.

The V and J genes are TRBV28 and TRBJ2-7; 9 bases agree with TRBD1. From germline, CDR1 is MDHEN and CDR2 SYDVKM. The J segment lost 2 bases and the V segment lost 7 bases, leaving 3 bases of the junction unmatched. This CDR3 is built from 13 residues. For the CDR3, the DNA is TGTGCCAGCATCGGGGACAGGGCCTACGAGCAGTACTTC. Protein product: CASIGDRAYEQYF.

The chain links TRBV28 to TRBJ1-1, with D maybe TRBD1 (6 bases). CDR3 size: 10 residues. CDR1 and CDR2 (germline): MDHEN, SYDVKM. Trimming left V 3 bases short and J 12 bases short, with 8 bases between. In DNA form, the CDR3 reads TGTGCCAGCAGTTTTGGGGGCACTTTCTTT. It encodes CASSFGGTFF.

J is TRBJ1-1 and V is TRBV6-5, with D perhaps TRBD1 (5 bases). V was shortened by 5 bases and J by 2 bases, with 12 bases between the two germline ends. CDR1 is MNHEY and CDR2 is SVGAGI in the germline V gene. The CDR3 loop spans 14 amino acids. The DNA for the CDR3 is TGTGCCAGCAGTCGGGAGGGGAGAAACACTGAAGCTTTCTTT. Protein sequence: CASSREGRNTEAFF.

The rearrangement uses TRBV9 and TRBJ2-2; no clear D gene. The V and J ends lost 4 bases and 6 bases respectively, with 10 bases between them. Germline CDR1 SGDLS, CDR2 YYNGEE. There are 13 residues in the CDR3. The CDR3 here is CASSRESAGELFF. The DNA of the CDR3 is TGTGCCAGCAGCCGAGAGTCTGCCGGGGAGCTGTTTTTT.

The CDR3 spells CASSRGDVYGYTF. In nucleotides, the CDR3 is TGTGCCAGCAGCCGCGGAGATGTCTATGGCTACACCTTC. This chain joins TRBV5-6 and TRBJ1-2; the D is unclear. V shed 4 bases and J shed 4 bases, with 11 bases lying between them. CDR1 SGHDT and CDR2 YYEEEE come from the germline V gene. CDR3 length: 13 amino acids.

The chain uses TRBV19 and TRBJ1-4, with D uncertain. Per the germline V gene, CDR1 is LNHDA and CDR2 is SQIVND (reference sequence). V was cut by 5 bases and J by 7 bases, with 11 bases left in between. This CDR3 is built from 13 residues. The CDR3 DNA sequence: TGTGCCAGTAGTCCCCAGGTTCTTGAAAAACTGTTTTTT. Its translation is CASSPQVLEKLFF.

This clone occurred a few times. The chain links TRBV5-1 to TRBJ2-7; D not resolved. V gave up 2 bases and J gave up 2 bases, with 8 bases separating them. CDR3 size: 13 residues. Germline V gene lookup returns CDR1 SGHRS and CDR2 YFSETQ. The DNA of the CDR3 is TGCGCCAGCAGCTTTGGCGGCGCCTACGAGCAGTACTTC. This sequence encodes CASSFGGAYEQYF. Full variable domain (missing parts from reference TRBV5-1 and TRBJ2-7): KAGVTQTPRYLIKTRGQQVTLSCSPISGHRSVSWYQQTPGQGLQFLFEYFSETQRNKGNFPGRFSGRQFSNSRSEMNVSTLELGDSALYLCASSFGGAYEQYFGPGTRLTVT.

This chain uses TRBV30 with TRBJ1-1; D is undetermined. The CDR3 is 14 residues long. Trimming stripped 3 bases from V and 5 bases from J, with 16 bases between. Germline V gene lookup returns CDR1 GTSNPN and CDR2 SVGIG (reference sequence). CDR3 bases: TGTGCCTGGAGCACGGGCGCCCCGGGGACTGAAGCTTTCTTT. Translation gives CAWSTGAPGTEAFF.

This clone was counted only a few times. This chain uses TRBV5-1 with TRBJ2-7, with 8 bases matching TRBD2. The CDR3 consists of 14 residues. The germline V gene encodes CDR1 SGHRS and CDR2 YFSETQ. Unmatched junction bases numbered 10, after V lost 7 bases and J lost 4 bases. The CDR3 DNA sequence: TGCGCCAGCTCAAAACTAGCGGCCTATTACGAGCAGTACTTC. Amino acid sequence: CASSKLAAYYEQYF.

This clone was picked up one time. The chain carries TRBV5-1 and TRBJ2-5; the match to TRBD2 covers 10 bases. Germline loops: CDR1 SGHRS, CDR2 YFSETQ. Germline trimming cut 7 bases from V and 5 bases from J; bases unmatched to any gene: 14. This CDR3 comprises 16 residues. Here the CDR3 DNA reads TGCGCCAGCGTCCCTGGGGCTAGCGGGGGACAGGAGACCCAGTACTTC. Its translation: CASVPGASGGQETQYF.

As DNA, the CDR3 is TGTGCCAGCAGCGATAGCGGGCTTAGCACAGATACGCAGTATTTT. This codes for CASSDSGLSTDTQYF. This sequence joins TRBV6-5 and TRBJ2-3; the match to TRBD2 covers 7 bases. The CDR3 runs 15 residues. V lost 6 bases and J lost 0; bases outside the gene matches: 6. Germline values: CDR1 MNHEY, CDR2 SVGAGI.

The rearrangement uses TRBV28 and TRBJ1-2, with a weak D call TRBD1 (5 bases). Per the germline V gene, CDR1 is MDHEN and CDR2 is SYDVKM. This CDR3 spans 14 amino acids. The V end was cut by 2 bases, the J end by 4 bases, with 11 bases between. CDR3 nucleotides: TGTGCCAGCAGTTTAGGGGGAGGAGGCTATGGCTACACCTTC. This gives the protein CASSLGGGGYGYTF.

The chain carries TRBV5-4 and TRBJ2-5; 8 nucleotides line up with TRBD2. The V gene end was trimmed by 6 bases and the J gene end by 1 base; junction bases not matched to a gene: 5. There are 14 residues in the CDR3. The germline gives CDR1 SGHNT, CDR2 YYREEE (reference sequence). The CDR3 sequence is CASNPGGSQETQYF. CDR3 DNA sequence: TGTGCCAGCAACCCGGGGGGGAGCCAAGAGACCCAGTACTTC.

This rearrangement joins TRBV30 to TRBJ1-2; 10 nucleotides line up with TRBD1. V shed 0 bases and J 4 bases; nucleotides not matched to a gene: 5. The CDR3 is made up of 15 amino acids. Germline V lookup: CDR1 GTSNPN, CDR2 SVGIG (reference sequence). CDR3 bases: TGTGCCTGGAGTGTACGACAGGGGGCCCTCTATGGCTACACCTTC. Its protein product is CAWSVRQGALYGYTF.

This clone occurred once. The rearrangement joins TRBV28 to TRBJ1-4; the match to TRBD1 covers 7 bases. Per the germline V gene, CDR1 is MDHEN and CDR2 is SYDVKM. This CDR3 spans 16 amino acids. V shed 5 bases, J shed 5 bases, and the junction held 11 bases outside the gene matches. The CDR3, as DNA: TGTGCCAGCAGTCCGCTCCCGGGACAGCTGAATGAAAAACTGTTTTTT. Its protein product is CASSPLPGQLNEKLFF.

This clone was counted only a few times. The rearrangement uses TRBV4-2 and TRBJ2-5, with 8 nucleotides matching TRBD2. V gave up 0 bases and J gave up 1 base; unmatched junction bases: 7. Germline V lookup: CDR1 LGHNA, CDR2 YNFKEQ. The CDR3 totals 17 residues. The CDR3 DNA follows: TGTGCCAGCAGCCAAGATCCGGGCACTAGCGGCCAAGAGACCCAGTACTTC. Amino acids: CASSQDPGTSGQETQYF.

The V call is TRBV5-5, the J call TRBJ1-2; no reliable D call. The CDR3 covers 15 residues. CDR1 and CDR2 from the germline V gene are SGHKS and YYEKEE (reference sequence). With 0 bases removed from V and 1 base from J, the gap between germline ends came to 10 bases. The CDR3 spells CASSLGGALNYGYTF. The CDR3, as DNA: TGTGCCAGCAGCTTGGGAGGAGCACTTAACTATGGCTACACCTTC. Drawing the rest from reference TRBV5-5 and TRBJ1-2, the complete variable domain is DAGVTQSPTHLIKTRGQQVTLRCSPISGHKSVSWYQQVLGQGPQFIFQYYEKEERGRGNFPDRFSARQFPNYSSELNVNALLLGDSALYLCASSLGGALNYGYTFGSGTRLTVV.

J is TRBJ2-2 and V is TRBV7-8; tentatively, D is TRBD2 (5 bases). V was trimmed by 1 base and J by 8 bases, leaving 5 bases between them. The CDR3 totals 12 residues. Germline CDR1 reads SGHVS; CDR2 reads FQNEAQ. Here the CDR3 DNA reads TGTGCCAGCAGCTTAGGGGAGGGGGAGCTGTTTTTT. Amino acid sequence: CASSLGEGELFF.

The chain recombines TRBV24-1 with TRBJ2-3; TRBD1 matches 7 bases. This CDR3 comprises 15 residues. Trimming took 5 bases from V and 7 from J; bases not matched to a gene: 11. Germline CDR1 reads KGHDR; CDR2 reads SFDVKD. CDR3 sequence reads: CATSAEGARQNTQYF. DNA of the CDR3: TGTGCCACCAGTGCAGAGGGGGCGCGTCAAAATACGCAGTATTTT.

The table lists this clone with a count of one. In DNA form, the CDR3 reads TGTGCCAGCAGTTCGCAGGGGGCGCGTTATGGCTACACCTTC. Its translation is CASSSQGARYGYTF. J is TRBJ1-2 and V is TRBV28, with 8 bases lining up with TRBD1. Trimming removed 4 bases from V and 5 bases from J; junction bases left unmatched: 6. The CDR3 consists of 14 residues. Germline assignment: CDR1 MDHEN and CDR2 SYDVKM.

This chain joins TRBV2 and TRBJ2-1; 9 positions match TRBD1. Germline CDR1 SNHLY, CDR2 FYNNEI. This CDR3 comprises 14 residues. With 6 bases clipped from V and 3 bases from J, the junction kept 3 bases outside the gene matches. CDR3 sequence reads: CASRPGQGYNEQFF. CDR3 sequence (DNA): TGTGCCAGCAGGCCGGGACAGGGCTACAATGAGCAGTTCTTC.

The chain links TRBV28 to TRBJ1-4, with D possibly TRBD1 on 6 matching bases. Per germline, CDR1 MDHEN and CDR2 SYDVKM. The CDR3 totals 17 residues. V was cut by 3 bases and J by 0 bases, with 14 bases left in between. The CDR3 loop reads CASSLALNRATNEKLFF. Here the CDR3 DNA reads TGTGCCAGCAGTTTGGCCTTAAACAGGGCAACTAATGAAAAACTGTTTTTT.

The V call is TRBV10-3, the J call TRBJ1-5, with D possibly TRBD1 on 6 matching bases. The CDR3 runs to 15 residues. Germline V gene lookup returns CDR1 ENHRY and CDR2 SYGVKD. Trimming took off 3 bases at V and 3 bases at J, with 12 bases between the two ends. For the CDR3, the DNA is TGTGCCATCAGTGATAGAGGACAGAACAATCAGCCCCAGCATTTT. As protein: CAISDRGQNNQPQHF.

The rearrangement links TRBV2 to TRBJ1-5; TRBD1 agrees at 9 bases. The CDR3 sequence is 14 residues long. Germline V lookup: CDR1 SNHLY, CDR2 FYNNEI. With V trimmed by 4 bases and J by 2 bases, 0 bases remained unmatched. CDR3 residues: CASSGQGGNQPQHF. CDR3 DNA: TGTGCCAGCAGTGGACAGGGGGGCAATCAGCCCCAGCATTTT.

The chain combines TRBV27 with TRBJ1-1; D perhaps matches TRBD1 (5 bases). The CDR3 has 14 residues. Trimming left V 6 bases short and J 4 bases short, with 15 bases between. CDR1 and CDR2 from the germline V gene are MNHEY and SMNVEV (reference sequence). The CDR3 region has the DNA TGTGCCAGCAGCTGGGAGGGGTTGAGCACTGAAGCTTTCTTT. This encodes CASSWEGLSTEAFF.

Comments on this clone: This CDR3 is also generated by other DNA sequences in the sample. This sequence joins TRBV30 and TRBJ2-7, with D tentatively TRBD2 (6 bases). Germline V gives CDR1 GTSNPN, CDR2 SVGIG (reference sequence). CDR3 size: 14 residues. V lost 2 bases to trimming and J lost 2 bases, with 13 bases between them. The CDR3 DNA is TGTGCCTGGAGTTCGTCGGGGGAAACCTACGAGCAGTACTTC. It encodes CAWSSSGETYEQYF.

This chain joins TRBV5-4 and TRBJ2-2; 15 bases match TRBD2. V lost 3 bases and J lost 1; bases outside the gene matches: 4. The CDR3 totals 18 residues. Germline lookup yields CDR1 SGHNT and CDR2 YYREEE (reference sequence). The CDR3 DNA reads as TGTGCCAGCAGCTCTGGACTAGCGGGAGGGATGAACACCGGGGAGCTGTTTTTT. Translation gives CASSSGLAGGMNTGELFF. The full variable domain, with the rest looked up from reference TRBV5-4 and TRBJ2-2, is ETGVTQSPTHLIKTRGQQVTLRCSSQSGHNTVSWYQQALGQGPQFIFQYYREEENGRGNFPPRFSGLQFPNYSSELNVNALELDDSALYLCASSSGLAGGMNTGELFFGEGSRLTVL.